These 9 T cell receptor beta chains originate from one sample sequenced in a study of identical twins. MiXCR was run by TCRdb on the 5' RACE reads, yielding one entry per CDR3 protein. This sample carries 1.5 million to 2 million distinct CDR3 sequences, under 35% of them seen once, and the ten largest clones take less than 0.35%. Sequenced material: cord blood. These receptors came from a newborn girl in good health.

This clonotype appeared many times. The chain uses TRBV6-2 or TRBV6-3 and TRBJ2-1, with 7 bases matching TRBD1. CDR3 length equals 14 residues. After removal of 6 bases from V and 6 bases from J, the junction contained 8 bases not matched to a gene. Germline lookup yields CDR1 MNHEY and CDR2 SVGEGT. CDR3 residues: CASSPGTASNEQFF. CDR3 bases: TGTGCCAGCAGCCCCGGGACAGCCTCCAATGAGCAGTTCTTC.

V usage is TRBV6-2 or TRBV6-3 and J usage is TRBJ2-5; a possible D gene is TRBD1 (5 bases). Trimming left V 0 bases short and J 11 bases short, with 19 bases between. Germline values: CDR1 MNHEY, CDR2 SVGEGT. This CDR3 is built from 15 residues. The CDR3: CASSYSITRANEQYF. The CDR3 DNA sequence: TGTGCCAGCAGTTACTCGATAACCAGGGCTAATGAGCAGTACTTC.

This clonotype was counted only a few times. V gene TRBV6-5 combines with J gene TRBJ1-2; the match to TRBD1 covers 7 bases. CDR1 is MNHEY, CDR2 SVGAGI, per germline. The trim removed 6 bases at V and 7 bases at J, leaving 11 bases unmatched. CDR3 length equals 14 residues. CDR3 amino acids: CASRPLGQEGGYTF. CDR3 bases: TGTGCCAGCAGACCCCTCGGACAGGAAGGTGGCTACACCTTC.

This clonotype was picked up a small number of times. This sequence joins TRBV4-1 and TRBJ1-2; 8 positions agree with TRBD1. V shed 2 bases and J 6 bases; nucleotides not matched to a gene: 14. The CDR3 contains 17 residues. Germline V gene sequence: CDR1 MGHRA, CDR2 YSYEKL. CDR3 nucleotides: TGCGCCAGCAGCCAAAGATTACCGGACAGGGTGCAACATGGCTACACCTTC. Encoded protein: CASSQRLPDRVQHGYTF.

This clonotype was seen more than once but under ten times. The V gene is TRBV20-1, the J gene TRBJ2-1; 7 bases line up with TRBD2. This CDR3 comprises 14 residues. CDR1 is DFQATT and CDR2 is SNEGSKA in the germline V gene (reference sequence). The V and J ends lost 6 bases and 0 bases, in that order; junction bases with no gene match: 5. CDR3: CSATSGASYNEQFF. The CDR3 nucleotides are TGCAGTGCGACGAGCGGGGCCTCCTACAATGAGCAGTTCTTC.

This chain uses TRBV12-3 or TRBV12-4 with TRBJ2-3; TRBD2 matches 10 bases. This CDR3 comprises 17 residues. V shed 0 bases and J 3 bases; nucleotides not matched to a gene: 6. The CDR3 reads CASSLAVASGRTDTQYF. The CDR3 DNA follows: TGTGCCAGCAGTTTAGCCGTCGCTAGCGGGAGAACAGATACGCAGTATTTT.

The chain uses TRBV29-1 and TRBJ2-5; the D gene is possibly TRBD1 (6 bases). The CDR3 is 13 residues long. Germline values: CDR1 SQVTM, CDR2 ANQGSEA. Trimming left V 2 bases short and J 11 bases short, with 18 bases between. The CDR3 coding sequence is TGCAGCGTTGAAAAAGGGACAACCTATGAGCAGTACTTC. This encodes CSVEKGTTYEQYF. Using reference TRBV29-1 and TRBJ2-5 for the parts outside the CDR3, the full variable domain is SAVISQKPSRDICQRGTSLTIQCQVDSQVTMMFWYRQQPGQSLTLIATANQGSEATYESGFVIDKFPISRPNLTFSTLTVSNMSPEDSSIYLCSVEKGTTYEQYFGPGTRLLVL.

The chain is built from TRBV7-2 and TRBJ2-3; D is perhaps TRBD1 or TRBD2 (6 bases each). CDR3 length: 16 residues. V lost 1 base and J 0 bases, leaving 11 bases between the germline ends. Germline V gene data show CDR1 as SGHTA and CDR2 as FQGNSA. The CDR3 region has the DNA TGTGCCAGCAGCTTAGTGGGGGGCCCTAGCACAGATACGCAGTATTTT. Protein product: CASSLVGGPSTDTQYF.

The CDR3 loop reads CASSLGTGISYGYTF. The CDR3 DNA reads TGTGCCAGCAGCTTAGGGACAGGGATATCCTATGGCTACACCTTC. The gene calls are TRBV7-6 and TRBJ1-2, with 8 nucleotides matching TRBD1. The CDR3 covers 15 residues. Germline loops: CDR1 SGHVS, CDR2 FNYEAQ. The V segment lost 1 base and the J segment 4 bases; nucleotides outside the gene matches: 5.